These 5 T cell receptor beta chains came from one sample sequenced in a study of identical twins. TCRdb recomputed calls from the 5' RACE reads with MiXCR, one row per CDR3 protein. The sample includes hundreds of thousands of distinct CDR3 sequences, 6.1% seen only once; the top ten take 1.5% to 2%. The material sequenced was naive T cells sorted from blood. These receptors were taken from a young man in good health.

This clonotype has only a few counts. V and J are TRBV20-1 and TRBJ1-1, with no clear D. Germline loops: CDR1 DFQATT, CDR2 SNEGSKA (reference sequence). The CDR3 spans 12 residues. V lost 3 bases and J lost 1, with 6 bases in between. The CDR3 loop is CSASRKNTEAFF. In nucleotides, the CDR3 is TGCAGTGCTAGTCGGAAGAACACTGAAGCTTTCTTT.

This clonotype was observed a few times. The V and J genes are TRBV6-2 or TRBV6-3 and TRBJ2-2; 9 nucleotides align to TRBD1. The CDR3 consists of 15 residues. V lost 6 bases to trimming and J lost 1 base; unmatched junction nucleotides: 3. Germline CDR1 and CDR2: MNHEY and SVGEGT. CDR3 region: CASRRQGGNTGELFF. CDR3 coding DNA: TGTGCCAGCAGAAGACAGGGGGGGAACACCGGGGAGCTGTTTTTT.

The J gene is TRBJ1-2, the V gene TRBV6-6, with 7 bases matching TRBD1. Germline assignment: CDR1 MNHNY and CDR2 SVGAGI (reference sequence). V was clipped by 1 base and J by 7 bases; unmatched bases: 3. The CDR3 loop spans 13 amino acids. The CDR3 sequence: CASSYLEGAGYTF. CDR3 nucleotides: TGTGCCAGCAGTTACTTGGAGGGGGCTGGCTACACCTTC.

The rearrangement links TRBV11-2 to TRBJ2-1, with D unresolved. Looked up from germline, CDR1 is SGHAT and CDR2 is FQNNGV. The length of the CDR3 is 13 residues. V lost 2 bases and J lost 6, with 8 bases in between. CDR3 region: CASSLPPRNEQFF. CDR3 coding DNA: TGTGCCAGCAGCTTACCCCCTCGCAATGAGCAGTTCTTC.

This chain links TRBV4-3 with TRBJ2-7, with TRBD2 matching over 8 bases. V dropped 0 bases and J dropped 2; count of bases not matched to a gene: 6. The length of the CDR3 is 16 residues. Per germline, CDR1 LGHNA and CDR2 YSLEER. The CDR3 nucleotides read TGCGCCAGCAGCCAAGATCGGACGGGAGGGCCCTACGAGCAGTACTTC. Its protein product is CASSQDRTGGPYEQYF.